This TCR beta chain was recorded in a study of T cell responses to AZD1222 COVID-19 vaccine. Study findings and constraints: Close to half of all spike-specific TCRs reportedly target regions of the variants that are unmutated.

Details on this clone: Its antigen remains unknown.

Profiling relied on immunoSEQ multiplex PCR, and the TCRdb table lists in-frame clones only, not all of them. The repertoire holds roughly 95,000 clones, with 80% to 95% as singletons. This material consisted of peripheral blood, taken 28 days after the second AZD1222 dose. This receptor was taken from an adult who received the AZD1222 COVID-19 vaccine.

The DNA of the CDR3 is TGTGCCAGTAGTAAACTAGCGGGGGGCAACACAGATACGCAGTATTTT. Protein: CASSKLAGGNTDTQYF. The chain joins TRBV19 to TRBJ2-3; TRBD2 aligns across 12 bases. Germline V lookup: CDR1 LNHDA, CDR2 SQIVND (reference sequence). V shed 4 bases and J 2 bases; nucleotides not matched to a gene: 4. This CDR3 contains 16 residues.